What follows are 21 T cell receptor beta chains derived from one specimen sequenced in a study of T cell repertoires in aging, cancer and after chemotherapy. Multiplex touch-down PCR with TRB-A/B primers amplified rearranged V-D-J TRB sequences. Via MiXCR, TCRdb re-called the multiplex PCR reads, giving one row per CDR3 protein. The sample consists of 9,500 to 15,000 distinct CDR3 sequences, 30% to 35% of them appearing once. Amplification of TCR beta used genomic DNA extracted from peripheral blood. Sequencing was performed on blood. Receptors originate from a human donor in good health. The donor label of this sample is uncertain.

In regard to this clonotype: One end of the junction is discordant with germline, which a read error may explain. This chain joins TRBV15 and TRBJ2-6; 7 nucleotides match TRBD1. Germline CDR1 reads LNHNV; CDR2 reads YYDKDF (reference sequence). The CDR3 consists of 20 residues. The CDR3 is CATSRDPPASRGSGANVLSF. The CDR3 coding sequence is TGTGCCACTAGCAGAGATCCCCCTGCCTCCAGGGGGTCAGGGGCTAACGTCCTGAGTTTC.

The rearrangement links TRBV6-5 to TRBJ1-6; possible D gene TRBD1, 6 bases. There are 15 residues in the CDR3. Per the germline V gene, CDR1 is MNHEY and CDR2 is SVGAGI. Trimming removed 6 bases at V and 1 base at J, with 10 bases between. This chain's CDR3 is CASRKGGSYNSPLHF. The CDR3 nucleotides are TGTGCCAGCAGGAAAGGGGGTTCCTATAATTCACCCCTCCACTTT.

The chain couples TRBV6-6 to TRBJ1-3; 12 bases map to TRBD1. The germline V gene has CDR1 MNHNY and CDR2 SVGAGI (reference sequence). V lost 1 base, J lost 4 bases, and 8 bases stayed unmatched. The CDR3 totals 18 residues. CDR3 DNA: TGTGCCAGCAGTTACTGGCCGGGACAGGGGGCAACCGGAAACACCATATATTTT. This gives the protein CASSYWPGQGATGNTIYF.

This clonotype was seen only a few times. The rearrangement links TRBV6-5 to TRBJ1-2; D might be TRBD1 (5 bases). The V end was cut by 8 bases, the J end by 7 bases, with 17 bases between. CDR1 is MNHEY and CDR2 is SVGAGI in the germline V gene. This CDR3 comprises 13 residues. Here the CDR3 reads CASGSSFRGGYTF. The DNA of the CDR3 is TGTGCCAGCGGCTCAAGTTTTAGGGGTGGCTACACCTTC.

The chain uses TRBV19 and TRBJ1-6; D unclear. This CDR3 is built from 13 residues. V was trimmed by 3 bases and J by 7 bases, leaving 7 bases between them. Germline CDR1 LNHDA, CDR2 SQIVND (reference sequence). CDR3 loop: CASSIRINSPLHF. CDR3 coding DNA: TGTGCCAGTAGTATTAGAATAAATTCACCCCTCCACTTT.

This chain connects TRBV27 to TRBJ1-6, with D hard to call. The V gene's germline CDR1 is MNHEY and CDR2 SMNVEV (reference sequence). Trimming pared 6 bases from V and 3 bases from J, leaving 9 bases between. The CDR3 covers 14 residues. The CDR3 DNA reads as TGTGCCAGCAGAAATCGGCTCTATAATTCACCCCTCCACTTT. It translates to CASRNRLYNSPLHF.

V is TRBV19 and J is TRBJ1-2; no clear D. V dropped 4 bases and J dropped 2 bases, with 14 bases sitting between them. Germline CDR1 LNHDA, CDR2 SQIVND (reference sequence). CDR3 size: 15 residues. The CDR3 here is CASSTVESLNYGYTF. As DNA, the CDR3 is TGTGCCAGTAGTACGGTAGAGTCCCTCAACTATGGCTACACCTTC.

V is TRBV6-5 and J is TRBJ1-6, with a tentative D call TRBD1 (6 bases). The CDR3 spans 14 residues. Germline V gene sequence: CDR1 MNHEY, CDR2 SVGAGI. V lost 6 bases and J lost 7, with 13 bases in between. DNA for the CDR3: TGTGCCAGCAGGCCGGGACATTCAAATTCACCCCTCCACTTT. The encoded protein is CASRPGHSNSPLHF.

The chain combines TRBV12-3 or TRBV12-4 with TRBJ1-1; possibly TRBD1 for D (6 bases). The CDR3 has 14 amino acids. V lost 3 bases and J 4 bases, leaving 12 bases between the germline ends. The CDR3 DNA follows: TGTGCCAGCAGTTTTACAGGAGGGGGCACTGAAGCTTTCTTT. Translating gives CASSFTGGGTEAFF.

About this clonotype itself: Since a much larger clone is just one base distant, this may be a read error. The CDR3 loop reads CSVVPSDTEDFF. For the CDR3, the DNA is TGCAGCGTTGTCCCCTCGGACACTGAAGATTTCTTT. The chain is built from TRBV29-1 and TRBJ1-1; perhaps TRBD1 as D (5 bases). The V gene's germline CDR1 is SQVTM and CDR2 ANQGSEA. The CDR3 spans 12 residues. Combining the CDR3 with reference TRBV29-1 and TRBJ1-1 gives the whole variable domain SAVISQKPSRDICQRGTSLTIQCQVDSQVTMMFWYRQQPGQSLTLIATANQGSEATYESGFVIDKFPISRPNLTFSTLTVSNMSPEDSSIYLCSVVPSDTEDFFGQGTRLTVV.

This clonotype was seen more than once but under ten times. V gene TRBV5-4 combines with J gene TRBJ1-4; maybe TRBD1 (5 bases). Trimming shortened V by 2 bases and J by 5 bases, and 16 bases separated the two germline ends. This CDR3 has 16 residues. Germline V gives CDR1 SGHNT, CDR2 YYREEE (reference sequence). CDR3 coding DNA: TGTGCCAGCAGCTTATCCCAGGGTGGGGTGAATGAAAAACTGTTTTTT. This gives the protein CASSLSQGGVNEKLFF.

Within the sample, this clonotype is medium-sized. The rearrangement joins TRBV13 to TRBJ2-7; D possibly corresponds to TRBD2 (5 bases). V was shortened by 2 bases and J by 12 bases, with 14 bases between the two germline ends. Per the germline V gene, CDR1 is PRHDT and CDR2 is FYEKMQ (reference sequence). There are 12 residues in the CDR3. The CDR3 DNA reads as TGTGCCAGCAGCTTACAGGCACTAGGCTCGTACTTC. It codes for CASSLQALGSYF.

This clonotype was detected only a few times. The gene calls are TRBV5-5 and TRBJ2-6, with TRBD1 identical over 8 bases. V was clipped by 1 base and J by 0 bases; unmatched bases: 6. The CDR3 has 18 residues. The germline CDR1 and CDR2 sequences are SGHKS and YYEKEE (reference sequence). This CDR3 is CASSLTAGGSSGANVLTF. Written as DNA, the CDR3 is TGTGCCAGCAGCTTGACAGCAGGGGGCTCCTCTGGGGCCAACGTCCTGACTTTC.

This clonotype was picked up one time. CDR3 protein: CASSFGQMNTEAFF. CDR3 in DNA: TGTGCCAGCAGTTTTGGGCAGATGAACACTGAAGCTTTCTTT. The chain is built from TRBV12-3 or TRBV12-4 and TRBJ1-1; D is uncertain. V was trimmed by 3 bases and J by 0 bases, leaving 8 bases between them. The CDR3 is 14 residues long.

This rearrangement joins TRBV6-5 to TRBJ1-3; TRBD1 might be the D (5 bases). This CDR3 is 16 amino acids long. Germline values: CDR1 MNHEY, CDR2 SVGAGI. Between the trimmed V and J ends, which lost 6 bases and 0 bases, there was a span of 15 bases. CDR3 in DNA: TGTGCCAGCAGCCGGGGGAGGGCCCTCTCTGGAAACACCATATATTTT. Encoded protein: CASSRGRALSGNTIYF.

Within the sample, this clonotype is medium-sized. Here the CDR3 DNA reads TGTGCCACCAAGCCGGGACTAGCAGGAGATACGCAGTATTTT. This codes for CATKPGLAGDTQYF. V usage is TRBV6-5 and J usage is TRBJ2-3; 9 bases are shared with TRBD2. The CDR3 sequence is 14 residues long. Losses at the gene ends were 10 bases for V and 5 bases for J; bases not matched to a gene: 10. The germline gives CDR1 MNHEY, CDR2 SVGAGI.

This clonotype occurred a few times. This chain uses TRBV19 with TRBJ1-1; TRBD1 might be the D (5 bases). The CDR3 spans 15 residues. The germline gives CDR1 LNHDA, CDR2 SQIVND (reference sequence). V was clipped by 3 bases and J by 1 base, with 12 bases between them. CDR3 in amino acids: CASSILGARNTEAFF. The CDR3 bases are TGTGCCAGTAGTATTCTAGGGGCGCGGAACACTGAAGCTTTCTTT.

In its sample, this clonotype was seen a few times. The rearrangement joins TRBV19 to TRBJ2-7, with unresolved D. The CDR3 consists of 13 residues. The germline V gene encodes CDR1 LNHDA and CDR2 SQIVND (reference sequence). The V end was cut by 5 bases, the J end by 3 bases, with 11 bases between. The CDR3 sequence: CASSGRVLYEQYF. As DNA, the CDR3 is TGTGCCAGTAGTGGACGGGTCCTCTACGAGCAGTACTTC.

This clonotype appeared a few times. The chain has TRBV5-4 and TRBJ2-7, with D possibly being TRBD1 (6 bases). Per the germline V gene, CDR1 is SGHNT and CDR2 is YYREEE (reference sequence). The CDR3 runs to 16 residues. V lost 4 bases and J lost 1, with 18 bases in between. In DNA, the CDR3 is TGTGCCAGCAGCCGGCCAGGGGCAGTGGGTTCCTACGAGCAGTACTTC. This translates into CASSRPGAVGSYEQYF.

The rearrangement links TRBV6-2 or TRBV6-3 to TRBJ1-6; 10 bases are a match to TRBD1. The V gene end was trimmed by 4 bases and the J gene end by 0 bases; junction bases not matched to a gene: 6. The germline V gene encodes CDR1 MNHEY and CDR2 SVGEGT. This CDR3 spans 18 amino acids. CDR3 protein: CASSLRQGASSYNSPLHF. As DNA, the CDR3 is TGTGCCAGCAGTTTACGACAGGGGGCGAGCTCCTATAATTCACCCCTCCACTTT.

In nucleotides, the CDR3 is TGTGCCAGCAGTGAAACAGGGAACACCGGGGAGCTGTTTTTT. This gives the protein CASSETGNTGELFF. This chain joins TRBV6-1 and TRBJ2-2, with TRBD1 as a possible D gene (5 bases). Looked up from germline, CDR1 is MNHNS and CDR2 is SASEGT. The length of the CDR3 is 14 residues. V lost 2 bases, J lost 1 base, and 5 bases lay in between.